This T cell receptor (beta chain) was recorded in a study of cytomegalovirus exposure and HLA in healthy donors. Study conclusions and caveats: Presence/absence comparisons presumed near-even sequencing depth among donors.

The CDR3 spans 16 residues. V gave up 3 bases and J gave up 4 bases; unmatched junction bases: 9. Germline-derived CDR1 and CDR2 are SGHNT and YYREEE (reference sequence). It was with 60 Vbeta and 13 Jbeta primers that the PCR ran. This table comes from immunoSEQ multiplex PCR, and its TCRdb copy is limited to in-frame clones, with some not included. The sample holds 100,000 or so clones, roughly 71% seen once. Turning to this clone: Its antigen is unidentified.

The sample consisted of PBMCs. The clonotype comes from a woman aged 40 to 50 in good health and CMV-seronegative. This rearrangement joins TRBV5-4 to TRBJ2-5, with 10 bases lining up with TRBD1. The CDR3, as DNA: TGTGCCAGCAGCTCGGACGTGACAGGGGGCAGAGAGACCCAGTACTTC. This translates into CASSSDVTGGRETQYF.